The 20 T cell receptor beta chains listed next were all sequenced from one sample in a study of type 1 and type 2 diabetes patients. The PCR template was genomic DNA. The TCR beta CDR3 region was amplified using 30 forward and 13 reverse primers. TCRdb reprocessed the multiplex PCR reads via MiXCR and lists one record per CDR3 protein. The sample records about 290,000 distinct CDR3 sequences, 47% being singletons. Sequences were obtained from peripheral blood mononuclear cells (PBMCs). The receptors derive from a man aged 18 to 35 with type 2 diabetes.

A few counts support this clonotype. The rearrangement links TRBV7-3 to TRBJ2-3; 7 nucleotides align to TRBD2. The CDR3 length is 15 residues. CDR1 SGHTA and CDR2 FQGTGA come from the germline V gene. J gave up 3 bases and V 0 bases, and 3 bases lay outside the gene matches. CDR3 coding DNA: TGTGCCAGCAGCTTAACGGGGGGGAGGACAGATACGCAGTATTTT. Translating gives CASSLTGGRTDTQYF.

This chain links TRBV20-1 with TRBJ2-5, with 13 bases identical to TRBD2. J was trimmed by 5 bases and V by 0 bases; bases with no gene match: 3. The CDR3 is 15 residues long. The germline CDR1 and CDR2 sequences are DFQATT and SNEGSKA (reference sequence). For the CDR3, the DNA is TGCAGTGCTAGAGATCGGACTAGCGGGAGTGAGACCCAGTACTTC. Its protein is CSARDRTSGSETQYF.

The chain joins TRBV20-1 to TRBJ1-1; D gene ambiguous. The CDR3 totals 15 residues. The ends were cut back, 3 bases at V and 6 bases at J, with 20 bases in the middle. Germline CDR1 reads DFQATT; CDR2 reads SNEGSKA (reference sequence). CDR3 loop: CSARKANSEIAEAFF. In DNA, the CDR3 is TGCAGTGCTAGGAAGGCAAATAGTGAGATAGCTGAAGCTTTCTTT.

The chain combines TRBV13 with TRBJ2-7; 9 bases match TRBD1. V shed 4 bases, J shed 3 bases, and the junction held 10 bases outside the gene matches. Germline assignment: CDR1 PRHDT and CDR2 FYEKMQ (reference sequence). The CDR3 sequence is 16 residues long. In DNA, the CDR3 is TGTGCCAGCAGCTACCCCCCGGACAGGGGAGGCTACGAGCAGTACTTC. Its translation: CASSYPPDRGGYEQYF.

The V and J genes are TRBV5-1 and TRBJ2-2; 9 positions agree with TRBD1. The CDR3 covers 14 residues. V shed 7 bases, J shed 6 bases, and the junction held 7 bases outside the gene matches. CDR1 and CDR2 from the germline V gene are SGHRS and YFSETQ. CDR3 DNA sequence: TGCGCCAGCGGGACAGGGCCTTCGGCCGGGGAGCTGTTTTTT. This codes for CASGTGPSAGELFF.

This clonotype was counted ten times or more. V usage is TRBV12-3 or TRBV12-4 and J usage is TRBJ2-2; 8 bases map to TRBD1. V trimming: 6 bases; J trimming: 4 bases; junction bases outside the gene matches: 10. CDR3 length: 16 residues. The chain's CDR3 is CASRPETGTGTGELFF. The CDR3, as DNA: TGTGCCAGCAGACCGGAGACAGGGACAGGCACCGGGGAGCTGTTTTTT.

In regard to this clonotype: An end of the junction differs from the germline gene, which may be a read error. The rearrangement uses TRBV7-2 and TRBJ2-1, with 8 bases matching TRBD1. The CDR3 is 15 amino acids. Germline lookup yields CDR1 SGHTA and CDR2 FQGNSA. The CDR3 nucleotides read TGCGCCAGCAGCTTGTGGGGACAGGATGAGGGAGGGCAGTTCTTC. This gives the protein CASSLWGQDEGGQFF.

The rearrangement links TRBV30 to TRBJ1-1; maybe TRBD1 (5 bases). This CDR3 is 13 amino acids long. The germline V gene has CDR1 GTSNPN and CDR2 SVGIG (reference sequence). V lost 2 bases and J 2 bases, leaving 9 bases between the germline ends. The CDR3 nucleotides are TGTGCCTGGAGTTCGGGACTAAACACTGAAGCTTTCTTT. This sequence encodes CAWSSGLNTEAFF.

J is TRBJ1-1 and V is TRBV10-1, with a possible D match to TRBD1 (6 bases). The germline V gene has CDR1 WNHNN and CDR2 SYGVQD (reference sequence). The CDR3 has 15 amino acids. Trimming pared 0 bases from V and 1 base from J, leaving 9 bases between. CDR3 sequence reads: CASSESQTGNTEAFF. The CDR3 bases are TGCGCCAGCAGTGAGTCCCAGACAGGGAACACTGAAGCTTTCTTT.

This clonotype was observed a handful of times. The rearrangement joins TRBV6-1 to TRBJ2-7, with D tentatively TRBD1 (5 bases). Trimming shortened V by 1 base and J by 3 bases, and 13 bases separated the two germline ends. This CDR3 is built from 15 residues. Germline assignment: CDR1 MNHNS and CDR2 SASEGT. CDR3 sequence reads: CASSEGQPRFYEQYF. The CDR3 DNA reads TGTGCCAGCAGTGAAGGACAGCCACGGTTCTACGAGCAGTACTTC.

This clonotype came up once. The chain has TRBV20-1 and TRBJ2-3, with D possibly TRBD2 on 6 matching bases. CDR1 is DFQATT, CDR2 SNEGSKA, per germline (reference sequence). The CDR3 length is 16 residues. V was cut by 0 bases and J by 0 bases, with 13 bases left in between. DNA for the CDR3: TGCAGTGCTAGAGATCCTCGGCGGGACAGCACAGATACGCAGTATTTT. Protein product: CSARDPRRDSTDTQYF.

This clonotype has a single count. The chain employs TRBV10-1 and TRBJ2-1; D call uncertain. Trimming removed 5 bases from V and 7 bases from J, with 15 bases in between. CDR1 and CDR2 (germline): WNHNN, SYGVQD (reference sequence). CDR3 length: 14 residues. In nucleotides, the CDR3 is TGCGCCAGCAGTCCCTCAGTTGGCCTAAATGAGCAGTTCTTC. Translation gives CASSPSVGLNEQFF.

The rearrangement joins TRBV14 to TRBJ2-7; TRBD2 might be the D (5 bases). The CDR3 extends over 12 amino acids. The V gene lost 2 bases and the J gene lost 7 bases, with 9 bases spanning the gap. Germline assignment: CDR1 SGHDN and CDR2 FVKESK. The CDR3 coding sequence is TGTGCCAGCAGCCAACAGAGCGGTGAGCAGTACTTC. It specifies CASSQQSGEQYF. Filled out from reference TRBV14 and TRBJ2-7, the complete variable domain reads EAGVTQFPSHSVIEKGQTVTLRCDPISGHDNLYWYRRVMGKEIKFLLHFVKESKQDESGMPNNRFLAERTGGTYSTLKVQPAELEDSGVYFCASSQQSGEQYFGPGTRLTVT.

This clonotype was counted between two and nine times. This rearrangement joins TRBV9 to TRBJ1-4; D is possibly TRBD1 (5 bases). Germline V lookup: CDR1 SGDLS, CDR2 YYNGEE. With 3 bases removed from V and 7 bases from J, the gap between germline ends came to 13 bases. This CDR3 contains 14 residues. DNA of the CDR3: TGTGCCAGCAGCGCCGAGGGCAGGGTTGAAAAACTGTTTTTT. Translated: CASSAEGRVEKLFF.

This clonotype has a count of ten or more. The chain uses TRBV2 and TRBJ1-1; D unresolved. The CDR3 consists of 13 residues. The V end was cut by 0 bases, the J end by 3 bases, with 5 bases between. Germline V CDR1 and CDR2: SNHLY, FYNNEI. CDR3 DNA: TGTGCCAGCAGTGAAGCGCAATACACTGAAGCTTTCTTT. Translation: CASSEAQYTEAFF.

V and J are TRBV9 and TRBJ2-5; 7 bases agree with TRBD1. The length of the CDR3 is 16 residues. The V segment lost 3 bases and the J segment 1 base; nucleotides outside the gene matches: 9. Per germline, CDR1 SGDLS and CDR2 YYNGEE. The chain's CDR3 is CASSAYLTGSQETQYF. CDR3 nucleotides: TGTGCCAGCAGCGCGTACTTGACAGGGAGCCAAGAGACCCAGTACTTC.

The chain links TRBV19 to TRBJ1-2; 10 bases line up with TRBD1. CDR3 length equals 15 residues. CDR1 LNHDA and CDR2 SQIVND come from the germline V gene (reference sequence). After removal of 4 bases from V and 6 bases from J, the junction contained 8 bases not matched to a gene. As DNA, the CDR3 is TGTGCCAGTAGTAGGGACAGGGGTGAGGATCATGGCTACACCTTC. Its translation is CASSRDRGEDHGYTF. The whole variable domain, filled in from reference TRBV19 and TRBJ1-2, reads DGGITQSPKYLFRKEGQNVTLSCEQNLNHDAMYWYRQDPGQGLRLIYYSQIVNDFQKGDIAEGYSVSREKKESFPLTVTSAQKNPTAFYLCASSRDRGEDHGYTFGSGTRLTVV.

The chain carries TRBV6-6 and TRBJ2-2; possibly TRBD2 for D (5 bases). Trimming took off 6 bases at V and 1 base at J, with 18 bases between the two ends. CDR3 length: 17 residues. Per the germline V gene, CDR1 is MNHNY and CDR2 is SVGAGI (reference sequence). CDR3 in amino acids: CASRPTNQLLNTGELFF. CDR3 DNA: TGTGCCAGCAGACCGACTAATCAACTCCTGAACACCGGGGAGCTGTTTTTT.

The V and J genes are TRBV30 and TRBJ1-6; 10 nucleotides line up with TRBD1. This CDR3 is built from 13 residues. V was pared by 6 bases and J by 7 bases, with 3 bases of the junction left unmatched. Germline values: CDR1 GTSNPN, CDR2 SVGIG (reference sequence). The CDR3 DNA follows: TGTGCCTGCTCGGGACAGGGGAATTCACCCCTCCACTTT. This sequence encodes CACSGQGNSPLHF.

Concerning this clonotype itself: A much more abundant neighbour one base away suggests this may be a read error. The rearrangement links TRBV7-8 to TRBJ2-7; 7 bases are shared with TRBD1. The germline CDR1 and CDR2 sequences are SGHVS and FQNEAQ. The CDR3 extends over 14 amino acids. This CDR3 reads CASSLDRGPYGQYF. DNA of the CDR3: TGTGCCAGCAGCTTAGACAGGGGACCCTACGGGCAGTACTTC.